This T cell receptor (beta chain) was captured by sequencing in a study of Graves' ophthalmopathy and Graves' hyperthyroidism. Study-wide background: Samples of peripheral blood were obtained at initial diagnosis, prior to treatment of any kind.

Findings and limits, study-wide: A classifier, a 13-signature model, separated ophthalmopathy from stable hyperthyroidism with approximately 87% sensitivity and 75% to 83% specificity.

This clonotype was detected ten times or more. Its antigen is undetermined. This CDR3 is 12 amino acids long. Germline CDR1 SNHLY, CDR2 FYNNEI. V lost 1 base and J lost 8, with 8 bases in between. The authors amplified TCR beta CDR3 regions from RNA transcripts. Scientists carried out first-round RT-PCR using HTBI primers and then a second-round multiplex PCR. MiXCR was run by TCRdb on the multiplex PCR reads, yielding one entry per CDR3 protein. The sample contains approximately 500,000 distinct CDR3 sequences, approximately 15% of which appear only once. Presentation of ophthalmopathy in the donors involved moderate-to-severe activity, CAS ≥3, NOSPECS ≥4 and a duration under 3 months. Clinicians made diagnoses from clinical symptoms, serum thyroxine, TRAb, thyroid ultrasound and orbital computed tomography.

Sequencing was performed on blood. The TCR originated in a woman younger than 45 with Graves' ophthalmopathy. The chain recombines TRBV2 with TRBJ1-1; D not certain. This chain's CDR3 is CASSEGVGEAFF. CDR3 nucleotide sequence: TGTGCCAGCAGTGAAGGCGTAGGGGAAGCTTTCTTT.